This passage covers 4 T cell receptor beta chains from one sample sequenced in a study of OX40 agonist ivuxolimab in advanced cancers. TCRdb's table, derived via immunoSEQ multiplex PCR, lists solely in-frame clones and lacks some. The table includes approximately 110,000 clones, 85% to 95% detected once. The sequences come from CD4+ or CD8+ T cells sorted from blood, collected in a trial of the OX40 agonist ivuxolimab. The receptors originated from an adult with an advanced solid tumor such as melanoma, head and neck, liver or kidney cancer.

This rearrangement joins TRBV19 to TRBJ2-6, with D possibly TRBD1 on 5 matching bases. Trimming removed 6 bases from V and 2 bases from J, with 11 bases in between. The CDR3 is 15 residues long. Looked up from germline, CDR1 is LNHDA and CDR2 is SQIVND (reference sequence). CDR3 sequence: CASRSGNPGANVLTF. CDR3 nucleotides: TGTGCCAGTAGGTCAGGGAACCCTGGGGCCAACGTCCTGACTTTC.

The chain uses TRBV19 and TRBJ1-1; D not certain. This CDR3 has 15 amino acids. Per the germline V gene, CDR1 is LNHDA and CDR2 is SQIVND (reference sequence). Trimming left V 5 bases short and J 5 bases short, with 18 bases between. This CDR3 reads CASSVGLNLKTEAFF. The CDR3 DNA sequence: TGTGCCAGTAGTGTCGGATTAAACCTAAAAACTGAAGCTTTCTTT.

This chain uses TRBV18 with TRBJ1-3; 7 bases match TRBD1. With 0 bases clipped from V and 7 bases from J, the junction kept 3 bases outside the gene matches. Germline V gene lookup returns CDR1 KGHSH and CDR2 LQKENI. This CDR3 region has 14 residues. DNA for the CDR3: TGTGCCAGCTCACCACCGACAGGGCTGAACACCATATATTTT. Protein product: CASSPPTGLNTIYF.

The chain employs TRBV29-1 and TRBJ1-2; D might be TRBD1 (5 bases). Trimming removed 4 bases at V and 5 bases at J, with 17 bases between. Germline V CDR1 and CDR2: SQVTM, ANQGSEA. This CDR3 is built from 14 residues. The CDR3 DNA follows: TGCAGCGTTGTTGAGGGGACTTCGCGGTATGGCTACACCTTC. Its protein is CSVVEGTSRYGYTF.